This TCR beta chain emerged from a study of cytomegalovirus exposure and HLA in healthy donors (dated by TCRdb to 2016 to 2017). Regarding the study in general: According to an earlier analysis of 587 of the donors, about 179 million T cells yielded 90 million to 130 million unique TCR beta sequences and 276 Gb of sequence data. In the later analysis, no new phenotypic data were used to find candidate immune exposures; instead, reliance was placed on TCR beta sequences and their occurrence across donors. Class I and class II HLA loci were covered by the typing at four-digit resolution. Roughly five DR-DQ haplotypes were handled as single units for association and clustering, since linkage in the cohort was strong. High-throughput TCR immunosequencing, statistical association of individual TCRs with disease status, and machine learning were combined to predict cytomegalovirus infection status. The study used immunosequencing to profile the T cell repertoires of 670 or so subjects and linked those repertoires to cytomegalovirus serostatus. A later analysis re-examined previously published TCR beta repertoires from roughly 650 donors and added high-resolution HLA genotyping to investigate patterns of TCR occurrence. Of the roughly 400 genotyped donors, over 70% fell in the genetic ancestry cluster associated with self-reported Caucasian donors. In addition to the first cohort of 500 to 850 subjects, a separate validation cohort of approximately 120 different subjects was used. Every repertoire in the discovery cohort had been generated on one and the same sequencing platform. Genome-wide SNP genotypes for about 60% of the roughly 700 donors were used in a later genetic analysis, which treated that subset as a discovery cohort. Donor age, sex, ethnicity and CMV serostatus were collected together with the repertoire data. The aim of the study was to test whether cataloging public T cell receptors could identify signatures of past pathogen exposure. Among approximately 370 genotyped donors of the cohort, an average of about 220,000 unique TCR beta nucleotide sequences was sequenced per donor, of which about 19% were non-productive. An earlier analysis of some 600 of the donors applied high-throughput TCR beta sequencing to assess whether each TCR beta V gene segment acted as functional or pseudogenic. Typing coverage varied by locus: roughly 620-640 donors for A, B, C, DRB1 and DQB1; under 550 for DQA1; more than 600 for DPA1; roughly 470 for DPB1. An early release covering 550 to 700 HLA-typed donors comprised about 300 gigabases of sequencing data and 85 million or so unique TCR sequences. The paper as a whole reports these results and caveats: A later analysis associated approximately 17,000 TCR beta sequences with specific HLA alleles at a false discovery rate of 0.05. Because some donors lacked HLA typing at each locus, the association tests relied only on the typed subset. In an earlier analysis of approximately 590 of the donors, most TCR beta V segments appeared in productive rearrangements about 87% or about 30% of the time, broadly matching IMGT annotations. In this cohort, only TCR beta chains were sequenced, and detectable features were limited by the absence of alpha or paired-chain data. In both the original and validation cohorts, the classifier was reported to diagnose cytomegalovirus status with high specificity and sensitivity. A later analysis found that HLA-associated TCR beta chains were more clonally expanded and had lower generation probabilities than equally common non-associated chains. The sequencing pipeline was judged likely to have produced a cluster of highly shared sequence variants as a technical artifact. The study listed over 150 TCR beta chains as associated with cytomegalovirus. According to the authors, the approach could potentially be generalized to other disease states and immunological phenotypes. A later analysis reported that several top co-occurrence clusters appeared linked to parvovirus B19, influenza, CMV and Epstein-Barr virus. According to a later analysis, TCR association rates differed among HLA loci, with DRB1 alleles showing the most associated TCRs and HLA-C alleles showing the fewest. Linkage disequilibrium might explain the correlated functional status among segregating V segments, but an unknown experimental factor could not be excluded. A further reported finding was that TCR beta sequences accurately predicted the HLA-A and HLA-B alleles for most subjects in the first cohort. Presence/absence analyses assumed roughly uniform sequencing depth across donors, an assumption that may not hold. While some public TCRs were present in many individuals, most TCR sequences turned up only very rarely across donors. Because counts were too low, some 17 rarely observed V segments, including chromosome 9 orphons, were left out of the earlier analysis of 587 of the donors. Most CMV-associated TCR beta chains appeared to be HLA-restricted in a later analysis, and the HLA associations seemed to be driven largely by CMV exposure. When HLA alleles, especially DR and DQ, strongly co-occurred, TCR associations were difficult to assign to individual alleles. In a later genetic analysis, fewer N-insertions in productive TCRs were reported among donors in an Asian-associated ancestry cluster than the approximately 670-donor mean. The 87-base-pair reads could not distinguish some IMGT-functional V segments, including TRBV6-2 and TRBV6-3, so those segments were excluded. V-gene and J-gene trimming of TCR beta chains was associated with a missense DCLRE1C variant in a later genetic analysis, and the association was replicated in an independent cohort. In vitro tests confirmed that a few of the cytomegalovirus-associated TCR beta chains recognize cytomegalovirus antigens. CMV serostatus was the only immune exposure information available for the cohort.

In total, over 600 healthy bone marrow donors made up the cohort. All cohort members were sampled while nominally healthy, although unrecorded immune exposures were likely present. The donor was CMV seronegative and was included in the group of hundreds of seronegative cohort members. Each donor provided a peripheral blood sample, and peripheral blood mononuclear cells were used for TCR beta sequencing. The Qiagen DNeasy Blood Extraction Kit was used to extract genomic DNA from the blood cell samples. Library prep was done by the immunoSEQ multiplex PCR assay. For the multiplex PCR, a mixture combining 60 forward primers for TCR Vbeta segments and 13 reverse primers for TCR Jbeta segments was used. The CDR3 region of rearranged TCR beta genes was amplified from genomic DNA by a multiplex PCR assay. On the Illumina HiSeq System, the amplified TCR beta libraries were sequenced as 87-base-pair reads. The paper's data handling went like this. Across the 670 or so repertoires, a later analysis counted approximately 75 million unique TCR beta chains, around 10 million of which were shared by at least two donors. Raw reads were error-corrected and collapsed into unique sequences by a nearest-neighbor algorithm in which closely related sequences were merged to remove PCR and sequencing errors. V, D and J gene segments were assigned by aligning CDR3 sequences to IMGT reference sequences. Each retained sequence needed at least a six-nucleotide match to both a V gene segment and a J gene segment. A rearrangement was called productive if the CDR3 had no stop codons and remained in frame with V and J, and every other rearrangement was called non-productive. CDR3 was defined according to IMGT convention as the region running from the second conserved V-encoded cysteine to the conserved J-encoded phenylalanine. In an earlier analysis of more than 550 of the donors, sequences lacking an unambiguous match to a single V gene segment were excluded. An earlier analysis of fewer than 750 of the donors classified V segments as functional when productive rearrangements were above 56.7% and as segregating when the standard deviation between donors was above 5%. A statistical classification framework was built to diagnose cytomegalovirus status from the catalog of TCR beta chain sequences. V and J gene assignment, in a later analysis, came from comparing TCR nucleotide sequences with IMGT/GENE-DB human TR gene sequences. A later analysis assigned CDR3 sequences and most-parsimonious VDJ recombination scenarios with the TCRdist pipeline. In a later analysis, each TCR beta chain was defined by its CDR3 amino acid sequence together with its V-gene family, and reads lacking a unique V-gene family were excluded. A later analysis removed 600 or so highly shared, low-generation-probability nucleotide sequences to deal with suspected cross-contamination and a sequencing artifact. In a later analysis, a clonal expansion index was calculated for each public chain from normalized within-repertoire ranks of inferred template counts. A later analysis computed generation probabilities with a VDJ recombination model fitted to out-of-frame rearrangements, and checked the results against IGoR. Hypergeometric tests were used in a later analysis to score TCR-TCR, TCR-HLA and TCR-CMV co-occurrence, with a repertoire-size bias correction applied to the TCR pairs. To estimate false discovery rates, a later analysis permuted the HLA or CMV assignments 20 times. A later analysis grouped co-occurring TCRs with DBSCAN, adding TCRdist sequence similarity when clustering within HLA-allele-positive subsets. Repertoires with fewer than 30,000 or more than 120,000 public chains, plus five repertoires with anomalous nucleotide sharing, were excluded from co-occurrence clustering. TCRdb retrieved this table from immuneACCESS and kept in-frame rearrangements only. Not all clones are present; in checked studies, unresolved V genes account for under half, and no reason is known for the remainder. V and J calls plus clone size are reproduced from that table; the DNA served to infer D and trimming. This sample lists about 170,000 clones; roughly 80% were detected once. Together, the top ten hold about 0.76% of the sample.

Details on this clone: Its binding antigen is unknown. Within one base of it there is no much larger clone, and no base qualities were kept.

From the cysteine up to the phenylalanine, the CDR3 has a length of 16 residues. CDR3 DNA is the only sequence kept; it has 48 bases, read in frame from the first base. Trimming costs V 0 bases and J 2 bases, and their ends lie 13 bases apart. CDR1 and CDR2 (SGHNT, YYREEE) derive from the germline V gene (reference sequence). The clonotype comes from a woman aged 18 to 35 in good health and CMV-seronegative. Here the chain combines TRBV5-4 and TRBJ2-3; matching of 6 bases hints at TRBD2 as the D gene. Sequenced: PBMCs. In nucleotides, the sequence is TGTGCCAGCAGCTTGGCGGGGGTACGGGACACAGATACGCAGTATTTT. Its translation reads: CASSLAGVRDTDTQYF. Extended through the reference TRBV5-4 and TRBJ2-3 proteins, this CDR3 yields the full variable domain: ETGVTQSPTHLIKTRGQQVTLRCSSQSGHNTVSWYQQALGQGPQFIFQYYREEENGRGNFPPRFSGLQFPNYSSELNVNALELDDSALYLCASSLAGVRDTDTQYFGPGTRLTVL.